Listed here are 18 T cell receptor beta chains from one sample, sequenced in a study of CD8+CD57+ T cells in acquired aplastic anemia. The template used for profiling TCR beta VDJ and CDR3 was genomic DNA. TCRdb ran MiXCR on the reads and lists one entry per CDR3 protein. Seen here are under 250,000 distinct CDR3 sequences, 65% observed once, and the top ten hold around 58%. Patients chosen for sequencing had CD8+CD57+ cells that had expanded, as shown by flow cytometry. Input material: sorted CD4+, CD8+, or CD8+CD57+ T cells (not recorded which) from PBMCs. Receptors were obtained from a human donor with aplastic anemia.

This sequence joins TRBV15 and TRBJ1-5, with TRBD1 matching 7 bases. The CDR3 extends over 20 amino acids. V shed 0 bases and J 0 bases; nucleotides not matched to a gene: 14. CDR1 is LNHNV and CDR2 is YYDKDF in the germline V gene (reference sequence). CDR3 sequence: CATSRDRTTGWENSNQPQHF. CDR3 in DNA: TGTGCCACCAGCAGAGATCGAACGACAGGGTGGGAGAATAGCAATCAGCCCCAGCATTTT.

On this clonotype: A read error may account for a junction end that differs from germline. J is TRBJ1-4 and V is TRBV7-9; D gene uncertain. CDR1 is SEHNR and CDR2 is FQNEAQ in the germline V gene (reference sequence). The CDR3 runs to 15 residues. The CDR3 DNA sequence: TGTGCCAGCACAACTTCAAGTGGGAGTCTGGAAAAACCGTTTTTT. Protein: CASTTSSGSLEKPFF.

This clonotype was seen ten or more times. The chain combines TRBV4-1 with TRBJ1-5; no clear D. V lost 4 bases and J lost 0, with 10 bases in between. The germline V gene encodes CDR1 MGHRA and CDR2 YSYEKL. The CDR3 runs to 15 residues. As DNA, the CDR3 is TGCGCCAGCAGCCCCACAGAATATAGCAATCAGCCCCAGCATTTT. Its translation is CASSPTEYSNQPQHF.

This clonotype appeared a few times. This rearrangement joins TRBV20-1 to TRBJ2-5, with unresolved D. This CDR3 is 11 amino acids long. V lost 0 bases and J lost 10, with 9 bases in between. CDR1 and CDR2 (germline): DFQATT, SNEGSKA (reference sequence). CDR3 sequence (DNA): TGCAGTGCTAGAGACCCTCATGTCCAGTACTTC. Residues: CSARDPHVQYF.

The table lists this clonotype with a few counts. The CDR3 nucleotides are TGTGCCAGCAGCTTTGGGGGGAACTATGGCTACACCTTC. This sequence encodes CASSFGGNYGYTF. V gene TRBV11-1 combines with J gene TRBJ1-2; maybe TRBD1 (5 bases). The CDR3 has 13 amino acids. Per the germline V gene, CDR1 is SGHAT and CDR2 is FQDESV (reference sequence). Between the trimmed V and J ends, which lost 3 bases and 2 bases, there was a span of 7 bases. Full variable domain (outside the CDR3, taken from reference TRBV11-1 and TRBJ1-2): EAEVAQSPRYKITEKSQAVAFWCDPISGHATLYWYRQILGQGPELLVQFQDESVVDDSQLPKDRFSAERLKGVDSTLKIQPAELGDSAMYLCASSFGGNYGYTFGSGTRLTVV.

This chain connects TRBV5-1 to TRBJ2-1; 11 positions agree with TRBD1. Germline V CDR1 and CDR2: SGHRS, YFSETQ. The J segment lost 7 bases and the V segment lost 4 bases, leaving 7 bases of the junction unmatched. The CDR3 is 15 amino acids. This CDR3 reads CASSGGQGAANEQFF. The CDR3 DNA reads TGCGCCAGCAGCGGCGGACAGGGGGCGGCTAATGAGCAGTTCTTC.

Here the CDR3 reads CASSLSRGGWETQYF. CDR3 sequence (DNA): TGTGCCAGCAGCTTAAGCCGAGGGGGTTGGGAGACCCAGTACTTC. The chain joins TRBV11-2 to TRBJ2-5, with D possibly being TRBD1 (6 bases). Trimming took 2 bases from V and 5 from J, leaving 15 bases between them. Germline V gene lookup returns CDR1 SGHAT and CDR2 FQNNGV. The CDR3 is 15 residues long. Complete variable domain (other parts from reference TRBV11-2 and TRBJ2-5): EAGVAQSPRYKIIEKRQSVAFWCNPISGHATLYWYQQILGQGPKLLIQFQNNGVVDDSQLPKDRFSAERLKGVDSTLKIQPAKLEDSAVYLCASSLSRGGWETQYFGPGTRLLVL.

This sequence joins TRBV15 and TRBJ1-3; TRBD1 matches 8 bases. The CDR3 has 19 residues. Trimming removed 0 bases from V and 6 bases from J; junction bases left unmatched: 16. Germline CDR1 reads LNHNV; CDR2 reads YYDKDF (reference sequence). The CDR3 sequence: CATSRDKTGDKGHQNTIYF. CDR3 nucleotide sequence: TGTGCCACCAGCAGAGATAAGACAGGGGATAAAGGTCACCAAAACACCATATATTTT.

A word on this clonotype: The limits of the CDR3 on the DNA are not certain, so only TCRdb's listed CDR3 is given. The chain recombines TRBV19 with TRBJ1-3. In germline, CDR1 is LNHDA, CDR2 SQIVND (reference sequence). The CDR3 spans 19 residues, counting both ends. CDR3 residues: CASSGGESYEQYFGNTIYF.

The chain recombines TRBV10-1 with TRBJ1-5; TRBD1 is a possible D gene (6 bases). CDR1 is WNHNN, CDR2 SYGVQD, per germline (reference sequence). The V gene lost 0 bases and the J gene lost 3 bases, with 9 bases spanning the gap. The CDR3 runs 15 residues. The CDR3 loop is CASSESGGPNQPQHF. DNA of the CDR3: TGCGCCAGCAGTGAGTCGGGGGGGCCCAATCAGCCCCAGCATTTT.

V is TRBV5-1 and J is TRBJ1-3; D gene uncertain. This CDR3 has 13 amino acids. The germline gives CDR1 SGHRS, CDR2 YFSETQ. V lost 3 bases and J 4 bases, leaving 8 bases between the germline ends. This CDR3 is CASSSMRGNTIYF. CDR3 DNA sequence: TGCGCCAGCAGCTCAATGCGGGGAAACACCATATATTTT.

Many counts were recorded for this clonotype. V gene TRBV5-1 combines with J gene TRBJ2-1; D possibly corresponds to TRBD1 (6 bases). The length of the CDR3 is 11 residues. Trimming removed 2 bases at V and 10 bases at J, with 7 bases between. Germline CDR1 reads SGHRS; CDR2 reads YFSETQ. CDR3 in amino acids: CASSFGTEQFF. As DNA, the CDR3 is TGCGCCAGCAGCTTCGGGACAGAGCAGTTCTTC.

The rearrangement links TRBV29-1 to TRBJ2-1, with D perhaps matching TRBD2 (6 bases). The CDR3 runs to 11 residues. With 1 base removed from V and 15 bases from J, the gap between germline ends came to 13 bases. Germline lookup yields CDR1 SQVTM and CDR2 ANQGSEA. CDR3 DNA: TGCAGCGTTGAAGTGACTAGTGTTCTGTTCTTC. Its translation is CSVEVTSVLFF.

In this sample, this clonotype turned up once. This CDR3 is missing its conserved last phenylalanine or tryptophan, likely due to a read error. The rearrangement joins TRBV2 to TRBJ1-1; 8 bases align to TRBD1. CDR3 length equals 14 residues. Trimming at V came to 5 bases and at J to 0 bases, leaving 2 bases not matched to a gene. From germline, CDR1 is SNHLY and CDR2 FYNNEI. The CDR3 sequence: CASSLDRVNTEAFS. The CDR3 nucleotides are TGTGCCAGCAGTTTGGACAGGGTGAACACTGAAGCTTTCTCT.

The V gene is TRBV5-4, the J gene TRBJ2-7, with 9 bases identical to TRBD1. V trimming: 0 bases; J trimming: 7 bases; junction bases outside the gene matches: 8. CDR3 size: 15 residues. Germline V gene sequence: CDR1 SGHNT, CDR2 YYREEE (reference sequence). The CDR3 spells CASSLVGQGSQEQYF. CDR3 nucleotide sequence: TGTGCCAGCAGCTTGGTGGGACAGGGAAGCCAAGAGCAGTACTTC. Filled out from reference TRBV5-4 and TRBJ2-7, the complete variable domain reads ETGVTQSPTHLIKTRGQQVTLRCSSQSGHNTVSWYQQALGQGPQFIFQYYREEENGRGNFPPRFSGLQFPNYSSELNVNALELDDSALYLCASSLVGQGSQEQYFGPGTRLTVT.

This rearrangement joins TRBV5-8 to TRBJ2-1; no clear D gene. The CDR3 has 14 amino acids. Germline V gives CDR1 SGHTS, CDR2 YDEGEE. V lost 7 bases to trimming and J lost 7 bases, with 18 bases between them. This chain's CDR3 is CASCTDVRQNEQFF. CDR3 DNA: TGTGCCAGCTGTACAGACGTCAGGCAGAATGAGCAGTTCTTC.

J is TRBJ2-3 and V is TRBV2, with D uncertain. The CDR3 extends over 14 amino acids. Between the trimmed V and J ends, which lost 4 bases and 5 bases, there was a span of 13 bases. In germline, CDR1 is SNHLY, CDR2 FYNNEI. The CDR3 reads CASSVVRWVDTQYF. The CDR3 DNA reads TGTGCCAGCAGTGTTGTACGGTGGGTAGATACGCAGTATTTT.

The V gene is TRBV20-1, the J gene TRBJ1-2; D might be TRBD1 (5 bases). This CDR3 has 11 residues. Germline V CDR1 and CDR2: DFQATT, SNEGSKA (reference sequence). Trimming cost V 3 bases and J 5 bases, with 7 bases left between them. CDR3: CSARGRYGYTF. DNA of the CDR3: TGCAGTGCTAGGGGACGATATGGCTACACCTTC.